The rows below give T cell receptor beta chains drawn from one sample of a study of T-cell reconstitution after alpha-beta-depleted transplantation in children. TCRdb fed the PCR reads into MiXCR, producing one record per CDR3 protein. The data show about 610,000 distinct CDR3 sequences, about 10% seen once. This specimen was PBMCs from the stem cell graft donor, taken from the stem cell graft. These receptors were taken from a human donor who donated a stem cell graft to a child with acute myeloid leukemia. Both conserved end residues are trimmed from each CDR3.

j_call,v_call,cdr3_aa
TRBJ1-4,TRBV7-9,ASSRLNEKLF
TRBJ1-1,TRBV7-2,ASSPRTRGNTEAF
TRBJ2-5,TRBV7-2,ASSIKPKETQY
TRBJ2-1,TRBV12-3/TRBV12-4,ASSPPGVSYNEQF
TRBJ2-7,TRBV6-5,ASSYSRVTTYEQY
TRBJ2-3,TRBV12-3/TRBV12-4,ASSSRPSTDTQY
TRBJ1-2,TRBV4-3,ASSQDRGGDGYGYT
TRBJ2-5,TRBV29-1,SVSMAGETQY
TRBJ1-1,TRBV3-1,ASSQGGAVAEAF
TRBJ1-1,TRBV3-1,ASTQWVGTEAF
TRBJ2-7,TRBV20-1,SANPGLAGNFYEQY
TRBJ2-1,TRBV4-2,ASSQDWVGAGGNNEQF
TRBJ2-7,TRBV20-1,SARPWTSGEGHEQY
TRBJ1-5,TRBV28,ASSTPGQGGQPQH
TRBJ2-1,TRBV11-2,ASTFQGLNEQF
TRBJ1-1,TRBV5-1,ASSFQGQGLNTEAF
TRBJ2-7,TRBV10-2,ASSGAPSGSSYEQY
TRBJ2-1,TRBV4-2,ASSQERLAGAVEQF
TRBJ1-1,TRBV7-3,ASSLLGLSSEAF
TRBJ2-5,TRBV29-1,SVEIHQETQY
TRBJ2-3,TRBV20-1,SARGTEGLDTDTQY
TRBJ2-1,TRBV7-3,ASSLTSSGRYNEQF
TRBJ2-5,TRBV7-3,ASSLRATETQY
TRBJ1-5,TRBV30,AWSVSGKGNQPQH
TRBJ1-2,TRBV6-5,ASSYSTGARSNYGYT
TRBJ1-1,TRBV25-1,ASSELGGDTEAF
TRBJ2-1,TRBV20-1,SAQRASGDPEEQF
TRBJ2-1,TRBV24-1,ATSDLRGNAYNEQF
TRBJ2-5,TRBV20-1,SGIDVQGGVGTQY
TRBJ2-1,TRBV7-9,ASSIYNEQF
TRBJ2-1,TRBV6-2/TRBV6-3,ASSREMASYNEQF
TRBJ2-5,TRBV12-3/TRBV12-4,ASSFRTSGIRLGETQY
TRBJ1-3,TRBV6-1,ASGNSGNTIY
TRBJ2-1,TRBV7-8,ASSLYHGNEQF
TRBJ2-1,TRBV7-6,ASSSRILSYNEQF
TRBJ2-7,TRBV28,ASSFIRGPEGEQY
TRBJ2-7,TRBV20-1,SARDSPGDEQY
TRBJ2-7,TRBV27,ASRLQVTREQY
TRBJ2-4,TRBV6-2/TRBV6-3,ASRSASPDIQY
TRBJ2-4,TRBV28,ASSYPRAKNIQY
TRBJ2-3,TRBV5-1,ASSSERDTQY
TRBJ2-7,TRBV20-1,SALIAYEQY
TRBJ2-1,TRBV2,ASSLSAGSYNEQF
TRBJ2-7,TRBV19,ASSIRAGGTYEQY
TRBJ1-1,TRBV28,ASSTADTEAF
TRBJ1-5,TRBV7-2,ASSLEVEPQH
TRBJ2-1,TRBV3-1,ASSQEWDRPFYNEQF
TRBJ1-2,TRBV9,ASSPSDRVYGYT
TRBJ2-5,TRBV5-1,ASSLSGAGEETQY
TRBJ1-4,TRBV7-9,ASSSGHLEKLF
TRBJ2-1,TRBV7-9,ASSLARHNEQF
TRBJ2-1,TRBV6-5,ASSYSRVYNEQF
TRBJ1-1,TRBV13,ASSPPTGTTEAF
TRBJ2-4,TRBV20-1,SARADRGLAKNIQY
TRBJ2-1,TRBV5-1,ASSLAALAGVNEQF